Presented here are 23 T cell receptor beta chains from one specimen sequenced in a study of T-cell memory formation after mild COVID-19. TCRdb redid the calling of the 5' RACE reads with MiXCR, one entry per CDR3 protein. The sample contains around 530,000 distinct CDR3 sequences, approximately 21% of which appear only once. Sequencing was carried out using PBMCs or a T cell subset sorted from them (not recorded which). The receptors come from an adult woman who had mild COVID-19 (a few samples of this study predate the infection). Cell type and time point are not known.

The J gene is TRBJ2-7, the V gene TRBV27; D unresolved. From germline, CDR1 is MNHEY and CDR2 SMNVEV (reference sequence). Trimming took off 7 bases at V and 0 bases at J, with 13 bases between the two ends. The length of the CDR3 is 14 residues. The CDR3 region is CASKSTFSSYEQYF. CDR3 in DNA: TGTGCCAGCAAGTCCACGTTTAGCTCCTACGAGCAGTACTTC.

There are a few counts of this clonotype. The V gene is TRBV6-2 or TRBV6-3, the J gene TRBJ2-5, with 9 bases aligning to TRBD1. This CDR3 has 18 amino acids. Trimming at V came to 5 bases and at J to 5 bases, leaving 18 bases not matched to a gene. Germline values: CDR1 MNHEY, CDR2 SVGEGT. CDR3 DNA sequence: TGTGCCAGCAGTGCTTACATCCCGGGACAGGGTAATGAGGAGACCCAGTACTTC. Protein sequence: CASSAYIPGQGNEETQYF.

This chain connects TRBV19 to TRBJ1-5; TRBD1 matches at 10 bases. The length of the CDR3 is 14 residues. V lost 6 bases to trimming and J lost 7 bases; unmatched junction nucleotides: 6. The germline V gene has CDR1 LNHDA and CDR2 SQIVND (reference sequence). This CDR3 is CASSPDRGQQPQHF. CDR3 in DNA: TGTGCCAGTAGCCCCGACAGGGGGCAACAGCCCCAGCATTTT.

This rearrangement joins TRBV12-3 or TRBV12-4 to TRBJ2-3; 8 bases match TRBD2. The ends lost 5 bases at V and 0 bases at J; junction bases unmatched: 10. The CDR3 consists of 17 residues. CDR3 residues: CASSPEVAGYSTDTQYF. The CDR3 coding sequence is TGTGCCAGCAGTCCGGAGGTAGCGGGGTACAGCACAGATACGCAGTATTTT.

This clonotype was detected a few times. This chain uses TRBV29-1 with TRBJ2-5; D is uncertain. Trimming took off 2 bases at V and 5 bases at J, with 12 bases between the two ends. The length of the CDR3 is 13 residues. Per the germline V gene, CDR1 is SQVTM and CDR2 is ANQGSEA. The CDR3 DNA is TGCAGCGTTGAATGGCTGGGGTCGGAGACCCAGTACTTC. It codes for CSVEWLGSETQYF.

A few counts support this clonotype. The chain combines TRBV7-8 with TRBJ2-5, with 13 bases fitting TRBD2. The CDR3 spans 16 residues. The J segment lost 5 bases and the V segment lost 5 bases, leaving 8 bases of the junction unmatched. Germline loops: CDR1 SGHVS, CDR2 FQNEAQ. This chain's CDR3 is CASSAGTSGVGETQYF. The CDR3 coding sequence is TGTGCCAGCAGCGCGGGGACTAGCGGGGTGGGGGAGACCCAGTACTTC.

This clonotype has only a few counts. The genes are TRBV5-1 and TRBJ1-2; 9 positions agree with TRBD1. This CDR3 has 15 amino acids. V shed 4 bases, J shed 4 bases, and the junction held 8 bases outside the gene matches. Germline V gives CDR1 SGHRS, CDR2 YFSETQ. The CDR3 reads CASSPGTGSPYGYTF. CDR3 in DNA: TGCGCCAGCAGCCCTGGGACAGGGTCTCCCTATGGCTACACCTTC.

J is TRBJ1-1 and V is TRBV9, with D perhaps TRBD1 (5 bases). This CDR3 has 14 amino acids. Germline CDR1 SGDLS, CDR2 YYNGEE. V was trimmed by 1 base and J by 1 base, leaving 8 bases between them. CDR3: CASSVQGSNTEAFF. In DNA, the CDR3 is TGTGCCAGCAGCGTACAGGGTTCGAACACTGAAGCTTTCTTT.

The V call is TRBV11-2, the J call TRBJ1-1, with D possibly TRBD1 on 6 matching bases. Germline loops: CDR1 SGHAT, CDR2 FQNNGV. The CDR3 is made up of 16 amino acids. The V and J ends lost 5 bases and 1 base respectively, with 17 bases between them. The CDR3 DNA reads as TGTGCCAGCAGCCCAATAACGCCGGGGGCGAACACTGAAGCTTTCTTT. Its translation is CASSPITPGANTEAFF.

The chain is built from TRBV7-6 and TRBJ2-7; 7 positions agree with TRBD1. The CDR3 consists of 14 residues. J gave up 0 bases and V 5 bases, and 4 bases lay outside the gene matches. The germline gives CDR1 SGHVS, CDR2 FNYEAQ. The CDR3 DNA reads as TGTGCCAGCAGCCAACAGGGGAGCTCCTACGAGCAGTACTTC. Amino acid sequence: CASSQQGSSYEQYF.

CDR3 protein: CASSPNIDEKLFF. CDR3 bases: TGTGCCAGCTCACCAAATATCGATGAAAAACTGTTTTTT. The chain is built from TRBV18 and TRBJ1-4; D is uncertain. Looked up from germline, CDR1 is KGHSH and CDR2 is LQKENI. The CDR3 sequence is 13 residues long. V shed 2 bases and J shed 6 bases, with 7 bases lying between them.

This clonotype was recorded at least ten times. The genes are TRBV29-1 and TRBJ2-1, with 8 bases that match TRBD2. CDR3 length equals 18 residues. The ends lost 5 bases at V and 3 bases at J; junction bases unmatched: 18. The germline V gene encodes CDR1 SQVTM and CDR2 ANQGSEA. CDR3 in amino acids: CSVFLAFSGKVNYNEQFF. CDR3 nucleotide sequence: TGCAGCGTTTTTCTTGCATTTAGCGGGAAGGTTAACTACAATGAGCAGTTCTTC.

The rearrangement links TRBV6-5 to TRBJ2-1; the D gene is possibly TRBD2 (6 bases). Germline CDR1 and CDR2: MNHEY and SVGAGI. V was shortened by 2 bases and J by 2 bases, with 13 bases between the two germline ends. The CDR3 covers 16 residues. The CDR3 DNA follows: TGTGCCAGCAGTTACCGCCAGCGGGTGACCTACAATGAGCAGTTCTTC. Its translation is CASSYRQRVTYNEQFF.

The chain uses TRBV20-1 and TRBJ1-1, with D tentatively TRBD1 (6 bases). CDR1 is DFQATT and CDR2 is SNEGSKA in the germline V gene (reference sequence). Trimming shortened V by 5 bases and J by 6 bases, and 16 bases separated the two germline ends. The CDR3 has 13 amino acids. Here the CDR3 DNA reads TGCAGTGCTGAGGGGGAAGCTGGCGCTGAAGCTTTCTTT. It encodes CSAEGEAGAEAFF.

The gene calls are TRBV2 and TRBJ2-4; D remains unclear. The CDR3 totals 13 residues. V lost 10 bases and J 0 bases, leaving 10 bases between the germline ends. The germline V gene encodes CDR1 SNHLY and CDR2 FYNNEI. CDR3: CATTGGAKNIQYF. CDR3 DNA: TGTGCCACCACGGGTGGAGCCAAAAACATTCAGTACTTC.

The rearrangement uses TRBV5-1 and TRBJ1-1; 7 bases align to TRBD1. V shed 0 bases, J shed 2 bases, and the junction held 4 bases outside the gene matches. Germline V gene data show CDR1 as SGHRS and CDR2 as YFSETQ. CDR3 length equals 15 residues. The CDR3 loop reads CASSLEGTENTEAFF. CDR3 nucleotide sequence: TGCGCCAGCAGCTTGGAGGGGACAGAAAACACTGAAGCTTTCTTT.

This sequence joins TRBV4-2 and TRBJ2-6; 7 bases match TRBD1. The length of the CDR3 is 17 residues. Germline V gives CDR1 LGHNA, CDR2 YNFKEQ. V lost 4 bases, J lost 0 bases, and 6 bases stayed unmatched. The CDR3 loop reads CASSPRDSSSGANVLTF. The CDR3 DNA reads TGTGCCAGCAGCCCCCGGGACAGTAGCTCTGGGGCCAACGTCCTGACTTTC.

This clonotype was observed at least ten times. The chain employs TRBV12-3 or TRBV12-4 and TRBJ2-7; 10 positions match TRBD2. This CDR3 spans 17 amino acids. The trim removed 6 bases at V and 3 bases at J, leaving 14 bases unmatched. The CDR3 bases are TGTGCCAGCAGCCCAGGGGGGCTAGCGGGAGAGGGCTACGAGCAGTACTTC. Protein: CASSPGGLAGEGYEQYF.

This clonotype has just a few counts. The chain carries TRBV24-1 and TRBJ2-1; TRBD2 matches 10 bases. Germline CDR1 KGHDR, CDR2 SFDVKD. The CDR3 is 15 amino acids. The ends lost 1 base at V and 8 bases at J; junction bases unmatched: 4. The CDR3 DNA reads TGTGCCACCAGTGATTTAGCGGGAGGGAGCGATGAGCAGTTCTTC. As protein: CATSDLAGGSDEQFF.

This clonotype has more than one count but fewer than ten. The V and J genes are TRBV12-3 or TRBV12-4 and TRBJ2-1; TRBD1 matches 7 bases. The CDR3 loop spans 15 amino acids. The V segment lost 7 bases and the J segment 8 bases; nucleotides outside the gene matches: 14. CDR3 sequence reads: CASIYSAGGAHEQFF. The CDR3 region has the DNA TGTGCCAGCATTTATAGCGCAGGGGGAGCACATGAGCAGTTCTTC.

The rearrangement links TRBV3-1 to TRBJ1-4; D call uncertain. Germline V gene data show CDR1 as LGHDT and CDR2 as YNNKEL (reference sequence). The CDR3 spans 14 residues. Trimming took 2 bases from V and 6 from J, leaving 10 bases between them. The CDR3 reads CASSQLEPYEKLFF. The CDR3, as DNA: TGTGCCAGCAGCCAACTTGAGCCTTATGAAAAACTGTTTTTT.

This clonotype was seen a few times. The chain has TRBV7-2 and TRBJ1-3; D remains unclear. V gave up 0 bases and J gave up 0 bases, with 15 bases separating them. The CDR3 loop spans 18 amino acids. Germline V gene lookup returns CDR1 SGHTA and CDR2 FQGNSA. Here the CDR3 DNA reads TGTGCCAGCAGCTTAGCGCGAGACGGTCGCTTCTCTGGAAACACCATATATTTT. It yields the protein CASSLARDGRFSGNTIYF.

V is TRBV3-1 and J is TRBJ1-3, with D uncertain. Trimming removed 0 bases from V and 11 bases from J, with 11 bases in between. Germline assignment: CDR1 LGHDT and CDR2 YNNKEL (reference sequence). CDR3 size: 13 residues. CDR3 sequence (DNA): TGTGCCAGCAGCCAAGACCGACCCGGGCCCATATATTTT. Amino acid sequence: CASSQDRPGPIYF.